The 2 T cell receptor beta chains listed next were all sequenced from one sample in a study of CD8 T cells in ankylosing spondylitis. Study results and caveats: Blood from ankylosing spondylitis patients appeared to carry a characteristic eight-variant TCR beta motif.

Their target antigens are unknown. TCRdb re-analysed the 5' RACE reads in MiXCR, keeping a single row per CDR3 protein. Altogether roughly 700,000 distinct CDR3 sequences are present, 15% to 20% being singletons, with the ten largest covering under 20%. Sequenced input: blood, either unsorted or a sorted T cell fraction (not recorded which). All receptors derive from a male donor with ankylosing spondylitis.

The rearrangement links TRBV11-2 to TRBJ1-6; D is possibly TRBD1 (5 bases). Germline-derived CDR1 and CDR2 are SGHAT and FQNNGV. This CDR3 region has 13 residues. Trimming removed 7 bases at V and 7 bases at J, with 11 bases between. CDR3 region: CASKVGLNSPLHF. In nucleotides, the CDR3 is TGTGCCAGCAAGGTGGGACTAAATTCACCCCTCCACTTT.

The chain carries TRBV3-1 and TRBJ2-6; maybe TRBD2 (5 bases). The germline V and J ends were trimmed by 1 base and 0 bases, with 7 bases remaining between them. The CDR3 has 16 residues. CDR1 and CDR2 (germline): LGHDT, YNNKEL (reference sequence). The CDR3 reads CASSQGSGSGANVLTF. CDR3 coding DNA: TGTGCCAGCAGCCAAGGCAGCGGCTCTGGGGCCAACGTCCTGACTTTC.